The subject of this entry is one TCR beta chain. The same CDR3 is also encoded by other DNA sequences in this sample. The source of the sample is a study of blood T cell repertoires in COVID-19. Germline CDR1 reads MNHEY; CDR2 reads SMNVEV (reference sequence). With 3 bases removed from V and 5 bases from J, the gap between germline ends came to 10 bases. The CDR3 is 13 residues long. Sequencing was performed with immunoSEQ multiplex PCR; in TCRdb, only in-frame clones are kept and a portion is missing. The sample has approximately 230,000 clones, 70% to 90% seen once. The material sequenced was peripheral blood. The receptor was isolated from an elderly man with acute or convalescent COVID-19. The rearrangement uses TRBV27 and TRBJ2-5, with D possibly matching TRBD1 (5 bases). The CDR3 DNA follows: TGTGCCAGCAGTTTCCAGGGTAGGGAGACCCAGTACTTC. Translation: CASSFQGRETQYF.